One sample yielded the 3 T cell receptor beta chains listed below, sequenced in a study of human T cells and chemical hapten exposure. MiXCR, run by TCRdb on the 5' RACE reads, gives a single entry per CDR3 protein. The profile shows roughly 120,000 distinct CDR3 sequences, 19% of them singletons. It was unfractionated whole blood from which total RNA was extracted. The receptors were gathered from a human donor in good health.

This clonotype has more than one count but fewer than ten. V is TRBV7-2 and J is TRBJ2-1, with 9 bases that match TRBD2. The germline gives CDR1 SGHTA, CDR2 FQGNSA. The trim removed 1 base at V and 3 bases at J, leaving 10 bases unmatched. CDR3 length: 18 residues. The CDR3 loop is CASSLGASGTRIYNEQFF. CDR3 nucleotides: TGTGCCAGCAGCTTAGGGGCTAGCGGGACTAGAATCTACAATGAGCAGTTCTTC.

The chain links TRBV28 to TRBJ1-2; D remains unclear. CDR1 is MDHEN, CDR2 SYDVKM, per germline. Trimming stripped 6 bases from V and 10 bases from J, with 18 bases between. This CDR3 contains 13 residues. The CDR3 sequence is CASSGRASTPYTF. Written as DNA, the CDR3 is TGTGCCAGCAGCGGACGGGCTTCAACTCCCTACACCTTC.

The rearrangement joins TRBV6-5 to TRBJ1-2; 12 nucleotides line up with TRBD1. CDR3 size: 15 residues. Unmatched junction bases numbered 9, after V lost 6 bases and J lost 7 bases. Germline V gives CDR1 MNHEY, CDR2 SVGAGI. CDR3 loop: CASSPRGTGGLGYTF. In DNA form, the CDR3 reads TGTGCCAGCAGCCCGAGGGGGACAGGGGGCCTTGGCTACACCTTC.